This T cell receptor (beta chain) was found in a study of T cell clonality in common variable immunodeficiency. At least ten counts were recorded for this clone. What it binds is unknown. The CDR3 end lies 3 residues beyond the end of the read and is filled in from the germline J gene. Profiling relied on immunoSEQ multiplex PCR, and the TCRdb table lists in-frame clones only, not all of them. This repertoire lists tens of thousands of clones without singletons; under 2% sits in the top ten. Trimming stripped 3 bases from V and 2 bases from J, with 16 bases between. The length of the CDR3 is 15 residues. The germline V gene has CDR1 DFQATT and CDR2 SNEGSKA (reference sequence). Study results and caveats: CVID patient heterogeneity limited repertoire-clinical complication correlations.

The sample consisted of peripheral blood mononuclear cells. The chain links TRBV20-1 to TRBJ2-5, with a tentative D call TRBD1 (7 bases). The TCR comes from a person aged 18 to 70 in good health. The CDR3 protein is CSARRRDRAQETQYF. CDR3 DNA (partial): TGCAGTGCTAGGCGGCGGGACAGAGCTCAAGAGACC.